This note documents a single T cell receptor (beta chain) sequence. Its antigen is unidentified. This record belongs to a study of human T cells and chemical hapten exposure. Time point defined: patch test 1, 2 weeks after DPC sensitization. Treatment of the sample: therapeutic diphenylcyclopropenone sensitization with weekly scalp DPC. The study used a library that attached unique molecular identifiers to individual cDNA molecules. A single record per CDR3 protein comes from TCRdb applying MiXCR to the RACE reads. The table includes 150,000 to 200,000 distinct CDR3 sequences, about 15% detected once. This CDR3 has 20 amino acids. Germline V lookup: CDR1 MNHNS, CDR2 SASEGT. V gave up 6 bases and J gave up 6 bases; unmatched junction bases: 23. Study results and caveats: It was expanded TCRs that formed significantly more large CDR3 similarity clusters than controls did.

This material consisted of whole blood, taken in connection with sensitization to the hapten diphenylcyclopropenone (DPC). This chain uses TRBV6-1 with TRBJ1-6; 7 positions match TRBD1. The receptor was isolated from a woman aged 25 to 39 with alopecia areata. Some clones in this sample may be carry-over from other donors' samples. The CDR3 loop is CASRSTDRDWGTDVNSPLHF. Written as DNA, the CDR3 is TGTGCCAGCAGATCAACCGACAGGGATTGGGGAACTGACGTTAATTCACCCCTCCACTTT.